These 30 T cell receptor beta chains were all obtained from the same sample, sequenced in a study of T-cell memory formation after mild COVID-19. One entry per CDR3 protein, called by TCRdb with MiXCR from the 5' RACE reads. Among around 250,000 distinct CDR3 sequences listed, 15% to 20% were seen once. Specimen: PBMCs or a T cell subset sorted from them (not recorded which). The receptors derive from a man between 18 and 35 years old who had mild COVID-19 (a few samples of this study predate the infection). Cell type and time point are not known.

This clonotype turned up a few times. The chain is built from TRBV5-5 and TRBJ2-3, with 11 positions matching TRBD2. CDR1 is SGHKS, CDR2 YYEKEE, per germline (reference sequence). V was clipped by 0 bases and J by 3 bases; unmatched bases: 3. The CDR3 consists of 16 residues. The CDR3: CASSLVSGGVTDTQYF. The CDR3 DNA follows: TGTGCCAGCAGCTTGGTTAGCGGGGGGGTAACAGATACGCAGTATTTT. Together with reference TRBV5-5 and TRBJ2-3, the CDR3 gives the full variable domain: DAGVTQSPTHLIKTRGQQVTLRCSPISGHKSVSWYQQVLGQGPQFIFQYYEKEERGRGNFPDRFSARQFPNYSSELNVNALLLGDSALYLCASSLVSGGVTDTQYFGPGTRLTVL.

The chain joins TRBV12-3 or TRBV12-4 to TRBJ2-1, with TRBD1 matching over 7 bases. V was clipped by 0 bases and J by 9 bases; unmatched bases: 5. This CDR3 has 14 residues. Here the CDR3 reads CASSLARGFSEQFF. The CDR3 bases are TGTGCCAGCAGTTTAGCCAGGGGGTTTAGTGAGCAGTTCTTC.

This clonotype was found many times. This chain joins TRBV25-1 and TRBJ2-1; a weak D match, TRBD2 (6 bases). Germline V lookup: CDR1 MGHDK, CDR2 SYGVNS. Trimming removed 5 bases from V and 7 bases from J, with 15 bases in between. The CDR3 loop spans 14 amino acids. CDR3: CASSSGVGMNEQFF. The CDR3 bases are TGTGCCAGCAGTTCGGGGGTTGGGATGAATGAGCAGTTCTTC.

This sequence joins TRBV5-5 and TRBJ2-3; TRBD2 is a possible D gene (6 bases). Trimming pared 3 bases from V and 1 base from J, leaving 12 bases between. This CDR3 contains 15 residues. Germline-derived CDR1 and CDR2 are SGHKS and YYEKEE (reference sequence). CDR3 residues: CASSWEVRRTDTQYF. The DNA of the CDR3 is TGTGCCAGCAGCTGGGAGGTACGTCGCACAGATACGCAGTATTTT.

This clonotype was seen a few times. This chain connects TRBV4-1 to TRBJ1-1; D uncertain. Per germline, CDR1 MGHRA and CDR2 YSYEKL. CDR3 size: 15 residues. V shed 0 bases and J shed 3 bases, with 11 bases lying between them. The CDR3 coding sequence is TGCGCCAGCAGCCAAGAGACGGGCACGTACACTGAAGCTTTCTTT. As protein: CASSQETGTYTEAFF.

CDR3 sequence: CAISESSRGHPSNTEAFF. The CDR3 region has the DNA TGTGCCATCAGTGAGTCAAGCAGGGGCCATCCCTCGAACACTGAAGCTTTCTTT. The chain links TRBV10-3 to TRBJ1-1, with D perhaps TRBD1 (6 bases). Germline V gene data show CDR1 as ENHRY and CDR2 as SYGVKD. The CDR3 loop spans 18 amino acids. V lost 0 bases to trimming and J lost 1 base, with 18 bases between them.

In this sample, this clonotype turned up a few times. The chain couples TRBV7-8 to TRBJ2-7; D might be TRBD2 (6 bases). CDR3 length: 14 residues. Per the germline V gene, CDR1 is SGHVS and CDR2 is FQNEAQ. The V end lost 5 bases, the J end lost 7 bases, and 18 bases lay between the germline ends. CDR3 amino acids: CASSPEAGGTEQYV. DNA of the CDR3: TGTGCCAGCAGCCCCGAAGCCGGGGGAACGGAGCAGTACGTC.

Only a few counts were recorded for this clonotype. The CDR3 DNA reads as TGTGCCAGCAGCCAAGATGGGCCCGCTTCGGACTATGGCTACACCTTC. It codes for CASSQDGPASDYGYTF. This sequence joins TRBV3-1 and TRBJ1-2; D uncertain. The CDR3 spans 16 residues. Trimming shortened V by 0 bases and J by 3 bases, and 14 bases separated the two germline ends. The V gene's germline CDR1 is LGHDT and CDR2 YNNKEL (reference sequence).

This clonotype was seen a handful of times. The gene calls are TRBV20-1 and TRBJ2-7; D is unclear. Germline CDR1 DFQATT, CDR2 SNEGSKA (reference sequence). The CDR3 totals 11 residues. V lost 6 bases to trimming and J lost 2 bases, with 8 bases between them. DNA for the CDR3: TGCAGTGCACGGACGACCTACGAGCAGTACTTC. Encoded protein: CSARTTYEQYF.

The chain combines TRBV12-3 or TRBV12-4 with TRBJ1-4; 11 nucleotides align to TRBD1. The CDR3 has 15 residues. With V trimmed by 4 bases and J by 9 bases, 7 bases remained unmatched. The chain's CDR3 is CASSSLGQGAQKLFF. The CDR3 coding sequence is TGTGCCAGCAGTTCCCTTGGACAGGGGGCCCAAAAACTGTTTTTT.

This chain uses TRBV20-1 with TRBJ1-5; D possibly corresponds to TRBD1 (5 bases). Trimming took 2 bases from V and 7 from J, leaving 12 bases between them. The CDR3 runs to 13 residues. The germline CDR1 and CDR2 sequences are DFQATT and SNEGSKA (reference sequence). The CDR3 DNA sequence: TGCAGTGCTAGAAGGGGAATCATCCAGCCCCAGCATTTT. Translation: CSARRGIIQPQHF.

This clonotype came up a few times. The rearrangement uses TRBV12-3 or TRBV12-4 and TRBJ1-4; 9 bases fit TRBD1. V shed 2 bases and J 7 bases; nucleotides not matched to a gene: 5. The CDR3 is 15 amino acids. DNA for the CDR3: TGTGCCAGCAGTTTATCGACAGGGGGTGGTGAAAAACTGTTTTTT. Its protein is CASSLSTGGGEKLFF.

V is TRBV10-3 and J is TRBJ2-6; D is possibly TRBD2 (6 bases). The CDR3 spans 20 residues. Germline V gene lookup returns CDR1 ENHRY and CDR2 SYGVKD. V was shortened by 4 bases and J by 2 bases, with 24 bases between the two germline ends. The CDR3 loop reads CAISAHRDFGDPTGANVLTF. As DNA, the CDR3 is TGTGCCATCAGTGCCCACCGGGACTTTGGGGACCCGACTGGGGCCAACGTCCTGACTTTC.

CDR3 sequence (DNA): TGCGCCAGCAGCCAAGAAAGACAGGCTAATGAAAAACTGTTTTTT. This gives the protein CASSQERQANEKLFF. The chain uses TRBV4-3 and TRBJ1-4, with a tentative D call TRBD1 (6 bases). The CDR3 is made up of 15 amino acids. Germline-derived CDR1 and CDR2 are LGHNA and YSLEER. Trimming stripped 0 bases from V and 3 bases from J, with 8 bases between.

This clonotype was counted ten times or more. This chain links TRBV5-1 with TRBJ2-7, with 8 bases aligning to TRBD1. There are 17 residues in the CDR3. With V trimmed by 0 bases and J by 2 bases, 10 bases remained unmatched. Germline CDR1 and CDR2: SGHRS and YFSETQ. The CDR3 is CASSLGLGQGIAYEQYF. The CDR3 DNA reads TGCGCCAGCAGCTTGGGCCTCGGACAGGGCATTGCCTACGAGCAGTACTTC.

The CDR3 here is CASSPLQGTSSYNEQFF. The CDR3 DNA is TGTGCCAGCAGTCCCTTACAGGGAACTAGCTCCTACAATGAGCAGTTCTTC. V gene TRBV6-6 combines with J gene TRBJ2-1, with D tentatively TRBD1 (6 bases). V lost 5 bases, J lost 0 bases, and 17 bases lay in between. The CDR3 runs 17 residues. The germline V gene encodes CDR1 MNHNY and CDR2 SVGAGI (reference sequence).

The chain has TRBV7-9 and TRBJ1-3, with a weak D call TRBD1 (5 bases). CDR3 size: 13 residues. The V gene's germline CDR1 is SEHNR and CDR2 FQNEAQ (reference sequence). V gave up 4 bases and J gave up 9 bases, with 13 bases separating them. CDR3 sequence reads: CASSSGTRGTIYF. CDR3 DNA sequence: TGTGCCAGCAGCTCCGGGACCCGAGGCACCATATATTTT.

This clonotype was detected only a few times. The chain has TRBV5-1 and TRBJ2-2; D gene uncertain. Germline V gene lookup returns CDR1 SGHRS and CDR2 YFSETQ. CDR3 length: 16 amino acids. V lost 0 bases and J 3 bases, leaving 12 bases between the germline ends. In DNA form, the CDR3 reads TGCGCCAGCAGCTTGGGGTCGGAGATTTACACCGGGGAGCTGTTTTTT. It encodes CASSLGSEIYTGELFF.

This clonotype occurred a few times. The CDR3 loop reads CASSELGADKNTEAFF. The CDR3 DNA sequence: TGTGCCAGCAGTGAACTAGGAGCGGACAAGAACACTGAAGCTTTCTTT. V is TRBV25-1 and J is TRBJ1-1, with a weak D call TRBD1 (5 bases). CDR1 and CDR2 from the germline V gene are MGHDK and SYGVNS. This CDR3 has 16 residues. The germline V and J ends were trimmed by 2 bases and 1 base, with 14 bases remaining between them.

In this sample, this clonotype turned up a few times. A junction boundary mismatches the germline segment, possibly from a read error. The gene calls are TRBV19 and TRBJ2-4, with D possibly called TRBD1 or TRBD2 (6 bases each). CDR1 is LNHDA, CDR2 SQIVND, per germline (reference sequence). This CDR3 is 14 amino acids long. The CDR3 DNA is TGTGCCAGTAGTACCACTTCGATGTCGGGGGCGGAGGACTTC. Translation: CASSTTSMSGAEDF. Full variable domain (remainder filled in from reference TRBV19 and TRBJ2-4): DGGITQSPKYLFRKEGQNVTLSCEQNLNHDAMYWYRQDPGQGLRLIYYSQIVNDFQKGDIAEGYSVSREKKESFPLTVTSAQKNPTAFYLCASSTTSMSGAEDFGAGTRLSVL.

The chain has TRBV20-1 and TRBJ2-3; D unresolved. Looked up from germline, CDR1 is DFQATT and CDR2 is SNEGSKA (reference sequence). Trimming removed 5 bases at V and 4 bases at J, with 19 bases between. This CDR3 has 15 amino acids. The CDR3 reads CSARPLLGLADTQYF. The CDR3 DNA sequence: TGCAGTGCTCGCCCCCTATTGGGTTTGGCAGATACGCAGTATTTT.

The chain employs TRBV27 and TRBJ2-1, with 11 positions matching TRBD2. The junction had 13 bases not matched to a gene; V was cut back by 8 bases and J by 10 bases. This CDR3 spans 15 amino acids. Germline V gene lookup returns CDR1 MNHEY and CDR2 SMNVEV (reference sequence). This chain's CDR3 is CASETVAGGNGEQFF. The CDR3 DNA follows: TGTGCCAGCGAGACCGTAGCGGGGGGGAACGGGGAGCAGTTCTTC.

CDR3 nucleotides: TGTGCCAGCAGCCTGACAGTAAATGAGCAGTTCTTC. Its protein is CASSLTVNEQFF. V usage is TRBV7-9 and J usage is TRBJ2-1, with D possibly TRBD1 on 5 matching bases. This CDR3 spans 12 amino acids. From germline, CDR1 is SEHNR and CDR2 FQNEAQ (reference sequence). Between the trimmed V and J ends, which lost 5 bases and 7 bases, there was a span of 9 bases.

CDR3 sequence reads: CAISESTSSQETQYF. The CDR3 bases are TGTGCCATCAGTGAGTCGACCAGTTCCCAAGAGACCCAGTACTTC. This rearrangement joins TRBV10-3 to TRBJ2-5; no firm D call. The CDR3 runs to 15 residues. The V gene's germline CDR1 is ENHRY and CDR2 SYGVKD. Trimming took off 0 bases at V and 1 base at J, with 9 bases between the two ends.

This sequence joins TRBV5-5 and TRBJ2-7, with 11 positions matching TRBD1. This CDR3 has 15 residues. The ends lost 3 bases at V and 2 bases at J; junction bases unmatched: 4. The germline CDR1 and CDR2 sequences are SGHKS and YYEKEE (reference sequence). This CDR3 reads CASSWGQGGTYEQYV. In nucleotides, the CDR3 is TGTGCCAGCAGCTGGGGACAGGGGGGGACCTACGAGCAGTACGTC.

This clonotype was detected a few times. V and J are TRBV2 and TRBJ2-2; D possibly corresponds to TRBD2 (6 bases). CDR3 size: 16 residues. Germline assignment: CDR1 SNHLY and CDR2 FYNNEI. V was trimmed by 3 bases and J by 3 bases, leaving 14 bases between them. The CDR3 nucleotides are TGTGCCAGCAGTGAGGGGGTCAGGGAGGACACCGGGGAGCTGTTTTTT. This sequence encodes CASSEGVREDTGELFF.

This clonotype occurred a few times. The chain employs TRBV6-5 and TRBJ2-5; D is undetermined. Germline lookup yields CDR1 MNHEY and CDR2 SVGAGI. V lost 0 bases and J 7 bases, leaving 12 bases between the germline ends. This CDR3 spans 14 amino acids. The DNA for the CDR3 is TGTGCCAGCAGTTACTCGATGCCTCTTGGGACCCAGTACTTC. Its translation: CASSYSMPLGTQYF.

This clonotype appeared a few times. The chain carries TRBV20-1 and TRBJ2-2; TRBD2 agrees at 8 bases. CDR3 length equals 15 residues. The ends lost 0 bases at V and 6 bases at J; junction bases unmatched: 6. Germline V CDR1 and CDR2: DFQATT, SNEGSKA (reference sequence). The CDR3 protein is CSARDPSGGPGELFF. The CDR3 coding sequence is TGCAGTGCTAGAGATCCCAGCGGGGGTCCCGGGGAGCTGTTTTTT.

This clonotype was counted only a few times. The CDR3 nucleotides are TGCGCCAGCAGCTTGGGGGACAGGGGAGTTGAGGAGCAGTACTTC. Translated: CASSLGDRGVEEQYF. The chain links TRBV5-1 to TRBJ2-7, with TRBD1 identical over 10 bases. Germline V gene data show CDR1 as SGHRS and CDR2 as YFSETQ. V trimming: 0 bases; J trimming: 7 bases; junction bases outside the gene matches: 7. The length of the CDR3 is 15 residues. The full variable domain, in which reference TRBV5-1 and TRBJ2-7 provide the parts outside the CDR3, is KAGVTQTPRYLIKTRGQQVTLSCSPISGHRSVSWYQQTPGQGLQFLFEYFSETQRNKGNFPGRFSGRQFSNSRSEMNVSTLELGDSALYLCASSLGDRGVEEQYFGPGTRLTVT.

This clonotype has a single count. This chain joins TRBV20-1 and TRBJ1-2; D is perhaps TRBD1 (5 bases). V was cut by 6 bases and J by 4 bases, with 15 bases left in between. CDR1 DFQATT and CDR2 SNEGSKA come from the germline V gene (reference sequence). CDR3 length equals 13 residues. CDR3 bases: TGCAGTGCCGACGGGTACAGGTCCTATGGCTACACCTTC. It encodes CSADGYRSYGYTF.